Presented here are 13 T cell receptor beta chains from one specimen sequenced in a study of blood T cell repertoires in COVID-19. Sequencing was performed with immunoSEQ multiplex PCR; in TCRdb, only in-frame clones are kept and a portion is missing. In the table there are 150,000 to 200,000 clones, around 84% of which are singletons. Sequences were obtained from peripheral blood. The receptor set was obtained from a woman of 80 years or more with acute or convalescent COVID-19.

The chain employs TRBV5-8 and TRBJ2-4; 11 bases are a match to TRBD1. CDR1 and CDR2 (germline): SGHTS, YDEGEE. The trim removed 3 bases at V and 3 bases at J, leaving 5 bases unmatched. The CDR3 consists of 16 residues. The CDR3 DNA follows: TGTGCCAGCAGCTCCGGACAGGGGGCTAGCAAAAACATTCAGTACTTC. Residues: CASSSGQGASKNIQYF.

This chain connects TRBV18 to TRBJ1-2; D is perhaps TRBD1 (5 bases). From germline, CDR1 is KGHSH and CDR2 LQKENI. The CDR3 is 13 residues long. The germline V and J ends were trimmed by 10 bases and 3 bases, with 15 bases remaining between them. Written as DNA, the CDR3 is TGTGCCACCGAAAGGGGATCTGACTATGGCTACACCTTC. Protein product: CATERGSDYGYTF.

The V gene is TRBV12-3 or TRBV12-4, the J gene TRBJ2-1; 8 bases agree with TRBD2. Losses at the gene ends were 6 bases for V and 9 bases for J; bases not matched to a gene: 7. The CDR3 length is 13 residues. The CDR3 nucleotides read TGTGCCAGCAGGGGACTAGTTAGGCGTGAGCAGTTCTTC. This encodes CASRGLVRREQFF.

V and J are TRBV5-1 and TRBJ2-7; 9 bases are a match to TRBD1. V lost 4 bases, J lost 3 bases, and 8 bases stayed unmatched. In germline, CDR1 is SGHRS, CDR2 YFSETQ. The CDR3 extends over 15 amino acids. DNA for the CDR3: TGCGCCAGCAGCCCCAGACAGGGGGAGGGCTACGAGCAGTACTTC. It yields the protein CASSPRQGEGYEQYF.

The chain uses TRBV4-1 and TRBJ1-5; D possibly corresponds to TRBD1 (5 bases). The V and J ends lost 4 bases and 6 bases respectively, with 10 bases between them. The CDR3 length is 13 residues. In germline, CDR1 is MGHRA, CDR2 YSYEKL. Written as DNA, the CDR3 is TGCGCCAGCAGCCGTGGAGGGGTTCAGCCCCAGCATTTT. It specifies CASSRGGVQPQHF.

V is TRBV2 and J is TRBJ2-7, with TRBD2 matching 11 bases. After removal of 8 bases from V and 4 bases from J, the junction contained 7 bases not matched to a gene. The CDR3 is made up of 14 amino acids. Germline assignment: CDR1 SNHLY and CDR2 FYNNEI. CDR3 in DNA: TGTGCCAGCCGACCTACTAGCGGGAGTTACGAGCAGTACTTC. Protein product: CASRPTSGSYEQYF.

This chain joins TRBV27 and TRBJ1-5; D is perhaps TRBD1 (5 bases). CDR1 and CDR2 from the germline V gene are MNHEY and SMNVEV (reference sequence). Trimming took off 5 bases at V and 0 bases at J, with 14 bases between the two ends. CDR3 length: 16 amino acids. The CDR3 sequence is CASSPYGGGSNQPQHF. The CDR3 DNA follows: TGTGCCAGCAGTCCCTACGGGGGGGGTAGCAATCAGCCCCAGCATTTT.

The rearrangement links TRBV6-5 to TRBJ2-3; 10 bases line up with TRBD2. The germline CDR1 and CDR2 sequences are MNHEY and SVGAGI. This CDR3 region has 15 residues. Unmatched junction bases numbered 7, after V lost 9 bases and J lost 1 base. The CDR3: CASRPGTSGTDTQYF. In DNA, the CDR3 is TGTGCCAGTAGACCCGGGACTAGCGGCACAGATACGCAGTATTTT.

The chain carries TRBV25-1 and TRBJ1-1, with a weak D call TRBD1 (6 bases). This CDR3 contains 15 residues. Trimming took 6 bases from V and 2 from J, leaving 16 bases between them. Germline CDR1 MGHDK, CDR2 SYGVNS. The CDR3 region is CASSETGLINTEAFF. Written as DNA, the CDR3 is TGTGCCAGCAGCGAAACAGGGTTGATTAACACTGAAGCTTTCTTT.

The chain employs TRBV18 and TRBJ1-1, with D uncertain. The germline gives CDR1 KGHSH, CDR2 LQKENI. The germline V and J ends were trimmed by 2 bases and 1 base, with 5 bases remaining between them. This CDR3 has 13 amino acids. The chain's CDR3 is CASSPAQNTEAFF. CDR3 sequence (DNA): TGTGCCAGCTCACCAGCGCAGAACACTGAAGCTTTCTTT.

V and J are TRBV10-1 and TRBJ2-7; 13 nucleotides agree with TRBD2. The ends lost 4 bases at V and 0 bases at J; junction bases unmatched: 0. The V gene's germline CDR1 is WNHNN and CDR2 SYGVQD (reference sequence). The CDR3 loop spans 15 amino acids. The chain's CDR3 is CASSGTSGSSYEQYF. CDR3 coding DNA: TGCGCCAGCAGTGGGACTAGCGGGAGCTCCTACGAGCAGTACTTC.

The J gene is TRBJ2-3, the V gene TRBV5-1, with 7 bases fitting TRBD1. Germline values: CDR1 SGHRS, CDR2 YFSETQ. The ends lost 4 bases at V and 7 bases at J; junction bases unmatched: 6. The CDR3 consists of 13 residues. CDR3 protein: CASSGDRANTQYF. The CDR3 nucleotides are TGCGCCAGCAGCGGGGACAGAGCAAATACGCAGTATTTT.

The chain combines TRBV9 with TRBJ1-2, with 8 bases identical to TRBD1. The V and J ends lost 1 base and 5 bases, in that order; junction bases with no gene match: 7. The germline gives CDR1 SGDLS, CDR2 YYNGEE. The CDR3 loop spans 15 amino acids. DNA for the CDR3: TGTGCCAGCAGCGTACGTCCGGGACAGGCTTATGGCTACACCTTC. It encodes CASSVRPGQAYGYTF.